This T cell receptor (beta chain) was observed in a study of blood T cell repertoires in COVID-19. Study overall: Samples representing acute and convalescent COVID-19 were sourced from the United States, Italy and Spain.

Source study methods: By means of reference gene primer amplification, nucleated cell counts were estimated. Method: immunoSEQ multiplex PCR; TCRdb's copy keeps in-frame clones and lacks some. Clonal size and the V and J genes are those of that table, whereas D and trimming came from the DNA. The repertoire holds about 430,000 clones, with 70% to 90% as singletons. The CDR3 has 13 residues. Germline lookup yields CDR1 SGHAT and CDR2 FQNNGV. V was trimmed by 3 bases and J by 6 bases, leaving 9 bases between them. Sequencing used PBMCs or T cells enriched from blood (not recorded which). The TCR originated in a woman under 30 who had been exposed to COVID-19. The chain is built from TRBV11-2 and TRBJ2-1, with no clear D. The CDR3 region has the DNA TGTGCCAGCAGCTTTCTAGTGGGCAATGAGCAGTTCTTC. Its protein is CASSFLVGNEQFF. Full variable domain (remainder filled in from reference TRBV11-2 and TRBJ2-1): EAGVAQSPRYKIIEKRQSVAFWCNPISGHATLYWYQQILGQGPKLLIQFQNNGVVDDSQLPKDRFSAERLKGVDSTLKIQPAKLEDSAVYLCASSFLVGNEQFFGPGTRLTVL.